This entry features one TCR beta chain sequence. Its antigen remains unknown. V lost 5 bases, J lost 8 bases, and 10 bases lay in between. CDR1 is SGHTA and CDR2 is FQGNSA in the germline V gene. The CDR3 has 13 residues. This table comes from immunoSEQ multiplex PCR, and its TCRdb copy is limited to in-frame clones, with some not included. This sample has roughly 18,000 clones; 83% occur once, and the top ten carry under 13%. These data come from a study of T cell repertoires in ileal Crohn's disease. Adults with ileal or ileocolonic Crohn's disease and an indication for resection were eligible. General study findings and limits: Sorted CD8 T cells held more high-frequency clones than CD4. Clonality above 26.8% at surgery always came with endoscopic recurrence.

This chain joins TRBV7-2 and TRBJ1-6, with D hard to call. Sequencing was performed on ileal tissue. The sequence derives from an adult with Crohn's disease. DNA of the CDR3: TGTGCCAGCAGCCCCCGAGGAGATTCACCCCTCCACTTT. This codes for CASSPRGDSPLHF. Together with reference TRBV7-2 and TRBJ1-6, the CDR3 gives the full variable domain: GAGVSQSPSNKVTEKGKDVELRCDPISGHTALYWYRQSLGQGLEFLIYFQGNSAPDKSGLPSDRFSAERTGGSVSTLTIQRTQQEDSAVYLCASSPRGDSPLHFGNGTRLTVT.